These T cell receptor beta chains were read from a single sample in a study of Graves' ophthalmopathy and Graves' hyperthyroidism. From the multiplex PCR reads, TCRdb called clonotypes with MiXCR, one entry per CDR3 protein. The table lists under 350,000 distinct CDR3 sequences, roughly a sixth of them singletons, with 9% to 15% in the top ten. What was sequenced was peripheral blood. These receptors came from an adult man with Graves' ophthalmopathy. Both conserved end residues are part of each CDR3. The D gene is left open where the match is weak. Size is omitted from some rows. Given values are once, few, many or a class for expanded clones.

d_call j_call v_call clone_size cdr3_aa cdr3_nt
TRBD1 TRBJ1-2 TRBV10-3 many CAISEPGQGAINYGYTF TGTGCCATCAGTGAGCCGGGGCAGGGGGCTATTAACTATGGCTACACCTTC
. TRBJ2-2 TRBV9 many CASTRLETGELFF TGTGCCAGCACGAGGCTAGAGACCGGGGAGCTGTTTTTT
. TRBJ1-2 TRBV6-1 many CASSEAGGNGYTF TGTGCCAGCAGTGAAGCGGGGGGGAATGGCTACACCTTC
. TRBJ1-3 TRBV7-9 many CASSTGLEANTIYF TGTGCCAGCAGCACGGGCCTGGAGGCAAACACCATATATTTT
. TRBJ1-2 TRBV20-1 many CSAPSFGQDNYGYTF TGCAGTGCTCCCTCCTTTGGGCAGGACAACTATGGCTACACCTTC
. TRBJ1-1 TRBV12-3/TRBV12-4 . CASSTLGGNTEASF TGTGCCAGCAGTACACTGGGGGGGAACACTGAAGCTTCCTTT
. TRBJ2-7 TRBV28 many CASSFPKGGFYEQYF TGTGCCAGCAGTTTCCCTAAAGGAGGTTTTTACGAGCAGTACTTC
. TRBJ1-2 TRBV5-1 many CASSTHGEYGYTF TGCGCCAGCAGCACCCATGGGGAATATGGCTACACCTTC
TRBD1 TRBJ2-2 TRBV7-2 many CASSWTGGYTGELFF TGTGCCAGCAGCTGGACAGGGGGCTACACCGGGGAGCTGTTTTTT
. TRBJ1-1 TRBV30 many CAWMGRINTEAFF TGTGCCTGGATGGGTCGAATAAACACTGAAGCTTTCTTT
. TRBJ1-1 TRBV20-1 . CSVDSAGAGTEAFF TGCAGTGTAGATTCAGCAGGGGCGGGCACTGAAGCTTTCTTT
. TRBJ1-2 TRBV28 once CASNTGETSYGYTF TGTGCCAGTAACACCGGGGAGACCTCCTATGGCTACACCTTC
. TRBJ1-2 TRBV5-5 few CASRSLMGYDGYTF TGTGCCAGCAGGTCCCTCATGGGGTACGACGGCTACACCTTC
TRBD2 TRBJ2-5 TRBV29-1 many CSASRRLAGRETQYF TGCAGCGCAAGCAGGAGACTAGCGGGAAGAGAGACCCAGTACTTC
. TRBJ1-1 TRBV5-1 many CASSQEGMNTEAFF TGCGCCAGCAGCCAAGAGGGGATGAACACTGAAGCTTTCTTT
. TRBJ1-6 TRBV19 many CASSISLPNSPLHF TGTGCCAGTAGTATATCCCTGCCAAATTCACCCCTCCACTTT
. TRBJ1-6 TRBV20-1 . CSAREGPESPLHF TGCAGTGCTAGAGAGGGGCCAGAGTCACCCCTCCACTTT
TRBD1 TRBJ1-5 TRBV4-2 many CASSQITGTDNQPQHF TGTGCCAGCAGCCAGATTACCGGGACAGACAATCAGCCCCAGCATTTT
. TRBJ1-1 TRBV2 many CASRGAEAFF TGTGCCTCACGGGGGGCTGAAGCTTTCTTT
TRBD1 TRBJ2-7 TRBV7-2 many CATAGQVLSEQYF TGTGCCACGGCGGGACAGGTCTTATCCGAGCAGTACTTC
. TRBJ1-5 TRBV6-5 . CASSYTGTNQPQHF TGTGCCAGCAGTTATACAGGGACCAATCAGCCCCAGCATTTT
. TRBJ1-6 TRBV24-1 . CAGLRWGESSYNSPLHF TGTGCCGGACTCCGCTGGGGCGAATCCTCCTATAATTCACCCCTCCACTTT
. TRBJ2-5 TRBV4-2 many CASSPNHSPGQSTQYF TGTGCCAGCAGCCCAAACCACTCTCCGGGACAATCGACCCAGTACTTC
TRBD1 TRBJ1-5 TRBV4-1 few CASSQETGPLNQPQHF TGCGCCAGCAGCCAAGAGACAGGGCCCCTCAATCAGCCCCAGCATTTT
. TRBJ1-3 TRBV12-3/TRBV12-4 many CASSLWGLSSGNTIYF TGTGCCAGCAGTTTGTGGGGTTTATCCTCTGGAAACACCATATATTTT
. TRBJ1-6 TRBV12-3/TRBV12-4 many CASSIMSSYNSPLHF TGTGCCAGCAGTATAATGAGCTCCTATAATTCACCCCTCCACTTT
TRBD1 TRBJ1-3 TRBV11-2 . CASSDRQGVLKGNTIYF TGTGCCAGCAGCGATCGACAGGGGGTACTGAAAGGAAACACCATATATTTT
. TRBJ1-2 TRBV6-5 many CASSYLKSVHGYTF TGTGCCAGCAGTTACTTAAAGTCGGTTCATGGCTACACCTTC
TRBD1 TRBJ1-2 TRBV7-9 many CASSPTGGGSYGYTF TGTGCCAGCAGCCCAACAGGGGGCGGTAGCTATGGCTACACCTTC
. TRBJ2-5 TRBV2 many CASRTDFDQETQYF TGTGCCAGCAGGACAGACTTCGACCAAGAGACCCAGTACTTC
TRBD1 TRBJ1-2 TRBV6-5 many CASSSQGVSYGYTF TGTGCCAGCAGTTCCCAGGGGGTTTCGTATGGCTACACCTTC
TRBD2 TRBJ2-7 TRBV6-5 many CASRAGTSAFYEQYF TGTGCCAGCAGGGCCGGGACTAGCGCCTTCTACGAGCAGTACTTC
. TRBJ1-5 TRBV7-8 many CASSAGLYQPQHF TGTGCCAGCAGCGCCGGACTCTATCAGCCCCAGCATTTT
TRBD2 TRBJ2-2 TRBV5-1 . CASSLERESTGELFF TGCGCCAGCAGCCTCGAGCGGGAGAGCACCGGGGAGCTGTTTTTT
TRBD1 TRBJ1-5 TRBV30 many CAYTGTGDFQPQHF TGTGCATACACCGGGACAGGGGATTTTCAGCCCCAGCATTTT
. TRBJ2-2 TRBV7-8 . CASAEIGELFF TGTGCCAGCGCCGAGATAGGGGAGCTGTTTTTT
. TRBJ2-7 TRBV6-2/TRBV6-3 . CASSYRSLSSYEQYF TGTGCCAGCAGTTATCGGTCTCTCAGCTCCTACGAGCAGTACTTC
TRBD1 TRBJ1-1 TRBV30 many CAWSYLGQGNAFF TGTGCCTGGAGTTATTTGGGACAGGGGAATGCTTTCTTT